This TCR beta chain appears in the sequencing data of a study of metastatic and nonmetastatic thyroid tumors. Looking at the study overall: Peripheral blood and tumor or nodule samples from malignant and benign thyroid patients were compared.

Thyroid surgery had not been preceded by any treatment in any patient. Between the trimmed V and J ends, which lost 3 bases and 5 bases, there was a span of 4 bases. Germline V gene sequence: CDR1 SGDLS, CDR2 YYNGEE. The CDR3 covers 11 residues. Per the original data handling: Clinicopathological groups of papillary thyroid cancer showed CDR3 differences that were used to build a distant-metastasis classifier. TCRdb reanalyzed the PCR reads with MiXCR. TCRdb's processing, not the study's, gives the V and J calls here. The profile covers approximately 50,000 clones, with roughly 20% appearing a single time and 4% taken by the ten largest. Study-wide points: The study reportedly found significantly higher TCR beta diversity in malignant thyroid tumors than benign nodules, in blood and tumor.

This clone was observed many times. Antigen specificity is unknown. The sequence came from a female donor with papillary thyroid cancer or a benign thyroid nodule (not recorded which). Some clones in this sample may be carry-over from other donors' samples. This rearrangement joins TRBV9 to TRBJ2-3; D not resolved. The source material was blood. The CDR3 region is CASSARDTQYF. In DNA form, the CDR3 reads TGTGCCAGCAGCGCTAGAGATACGCAGTATTTT.